The 9 T cell receptor beta chains in this list originate from one sample, sequenced in a study of spatial heterogeneity in lung cancer. TCRdb reanalysed the 5' RACE reads using MiXCR and keeps one entry per CDR3 protein. This sample has about 23,000 distinct CDR3 sequences, with about 3.5% found just once. Noted time point: sample taken at primary tumor resection. The sample consisted of PBMCs, taken at surgery. These receptors were collected from a female donor with early-stage non-small cell lung cancer.

This clonotype was detected many times. The chain joins TRBV7-9 to TRBJ2-7; 7 bases fit TRBD1. This CDR3 has 13 amino acids. With V trimmed by 4 bases and J by 6 bases, 6 bases remained unmatched. CDR1 and CDR2 (germline): SEHNR, FQNEAQ (reference sequence). The CDR3: CASSSRDSLEQYF. CDR3 nucleotide sequence: TGTGCCAGCAGCTCCCGGGACAGTCTCGAGCAGTACTTC. Together with reference TRBV7-9 and TRBJ2-7, the CDR3 gives the full variable domain: DTGVSQNPRHKITKRGQNVTFRCDPISEHNRLYWYRQTLGQGPEFLTYFQNEAQLEKSRLLSDRFSAERPKGSFSTLEIQRTEQGDSAMYLCASSSRDSLEQYFGPGTRLTVT.

This clonotype was recorded at least ten times. The chain has TRBV30 and TRBJ1-5; D is unresolved. The length of the CDR3 is 13 residues. The germline V gene has CDR1 GTSNPN and CDR2 SVGIG (reference sequence). Trimming stripped 0 bases from V and 4 bases from J, with 7 bases between. CDR3 loop: CAWSVHGNQPQHF. CDR3 DNA: TGTGCCTGGAGTGTACATGGGAATCAGCCCCAGCATTTT.

This clonotype was seen ten or more times. This rearrangement joins TRBV20-1 to TRBJ2-3, with no clear D. The germline V and J ends were trimmed by 6 bases and 2 bases, with 9 bases remaining between them. CDR1 is DFQATT, CDR2 SNEGSKA, per germline (reference sequence). There are 12 residues in the CDR3. CDR3 sequence: CSAAENTDTQYF. DNA for the CDR3: TGCAGTGCAGCAGAGAACACAGATACGCAGTATTTT.

Ten or more counts support this clonotype. The chain has TRBV7-2 and TRBJ2-1; TRBD2 matches 10 bases. Looked up from germline, CDR1 is SGHTA and CDR2 is FQGNSA. The V and J ends lost 1 base and 4 bases, in that order; junction bases with no gene match: 7. This CDR3 is 17 amino acids long. CDR3 bases: TGTGCCAGCAGCTTAGACCCTACTAGCGGGACTTACAATGAGCAGTTCTTC. Translated, it gives CASSLDPTSGTYNEQFF.

This clonotype was seen ten or more times. The gene calls are TRBV20-1 and TRBJ1-2; a possible D gene is TRBD1 (5 bases). CDR3 length equals 15 residues. With 1 base removed from V and 5 bases from J, the gap between germline ends came to 17 bases. The germline gives CDR1 DFQATT, CDR2 SNEGSKA (reference sequence). The chain's CDR3 is CSARGGAAPQYGYTF. For the CDR3, the DNA is TGCAGTGCTAGAGGTGGGGCCGCCCCGCAGTATGGCTACACCTTC.

This clonotype occurred a few times. J is TRBJ1-5 and V is TRBV7-2, with D possibly TRBD1 on 5 matching bases. V was pared by 8 bases and J by 0 bases, with 17 bases between. CDR3 length: 16 amino acids. Germline CDR1 reads SGHTA; CDR2 reads FQGNSA. The DNA of the CDR3 is TGTGCCAGCGGATCCGGGACGCACCATAGCAATCAGCCCCAGCATTTT. Translation: CASGSGTHHSNQPQHF.

This clonotype was observed a handful of times. The V call is TRBV14, the J call TRBJ1-6; D is possibly TRBD1 (5 bases). Germline assignment: CDR1 SGHDN and CDR2 FVKESK. The CDR3 totals 14 residues. V was pared by 3 bases and J by 7 bases, with 10 bases between. The CDR3 spells CASSHGTTNSPLHF. CDR3 DNA: TGTGCCAGCAGCCACGGGACGACCAATTCACCCCTCCACTTT.

In its sample, this clonotype is medium-sized. The genes are TRBV4-2 and TRBJ2-7; D might be TRBD2 (6 bases). Germline-derived CDR1 and CDR2 are LGHNA and YNFKEQ. The V end lost 0 bases, the J end lost 7 bases, and 16 bases lay between the germline ends. There are 15 residues in the CDR3. The CDR3, as DNA: TGTGCCAGCAGCCAAGAGCGGGACTGGACGCAGGAGCAGTACTTC. Translated, it gives CASSQERDWTQEQYF.

There are many counts of this clonotype. The chain combines TRBV7-2 with TRBJ2-7; D gene unclear. The CDR3 contains 14 residues. Deletions cut 6 bases from V and 4 bases from J, with 16 bases between. Germline V gene lookup returns CDR1 SGHTA and CDR2 FQGNSA. CDR3 loop: CASRTATLGYEQYF. The CDR3 nucleotides read TGTGCCAGCAGGACCGCGACCCTTGGGTACGAGCAGTACTTC.